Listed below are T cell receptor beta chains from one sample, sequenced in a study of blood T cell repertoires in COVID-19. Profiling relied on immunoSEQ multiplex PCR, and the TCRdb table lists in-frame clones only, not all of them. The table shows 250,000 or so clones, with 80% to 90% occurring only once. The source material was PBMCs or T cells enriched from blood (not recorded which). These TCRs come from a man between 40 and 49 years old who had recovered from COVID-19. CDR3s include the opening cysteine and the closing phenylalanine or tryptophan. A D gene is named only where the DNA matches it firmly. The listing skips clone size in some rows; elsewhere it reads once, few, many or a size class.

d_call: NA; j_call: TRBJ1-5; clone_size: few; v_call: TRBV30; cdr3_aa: CAWSLDNNQPQHF; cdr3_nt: TGTGCCTGGAGCTTGGACAACAATCAGCCCCAGCATTTT
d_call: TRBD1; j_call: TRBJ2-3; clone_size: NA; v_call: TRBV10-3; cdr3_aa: CAISESQRGGIDTQYF; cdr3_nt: TGTGCCATCAGTGAGTCGCAGAGAGGGGGCATTGATACGCAGTATTTT
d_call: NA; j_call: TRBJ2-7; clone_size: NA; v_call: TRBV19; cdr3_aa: CASSMVSSYEQYF; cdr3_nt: TGTGCCAGTAGTATGGTGAGCTCCTACGAGCAGTACTTC
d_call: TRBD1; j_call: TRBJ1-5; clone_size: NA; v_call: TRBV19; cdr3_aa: CARSDRDGINQPQHF; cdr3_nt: TGTGCCAGATCAGACAGGGACGGGATCAATCAGCCCCAGCATTTT
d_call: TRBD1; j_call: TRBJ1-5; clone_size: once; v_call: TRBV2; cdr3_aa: CASSDRVSNQPQHF; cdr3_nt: TGTGCCAGCAGCGACAGGGTGAGCAATCAGCCCCAGCATTTT
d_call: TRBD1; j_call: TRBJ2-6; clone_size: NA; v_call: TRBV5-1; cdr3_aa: CASSLDPGGGSGANVLTF; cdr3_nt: TGCGCCAGCAGCTTGGATCCAGGGGGCGGCTCTGGGGCCAACGTCCTGACTTTC
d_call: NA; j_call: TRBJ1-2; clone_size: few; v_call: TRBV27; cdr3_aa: CASSPEGFVYGYTF; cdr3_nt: TGTGCCAGCAGTCCCGAGGGATTCGTCTATGGCTACACCTTC
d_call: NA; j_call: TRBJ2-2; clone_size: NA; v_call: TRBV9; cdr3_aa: CASSVEQVETGELFF; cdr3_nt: TGTGCCAGCAGCGTAGAACAGGTAGAAACCGGGGAGCTGTTTTTT
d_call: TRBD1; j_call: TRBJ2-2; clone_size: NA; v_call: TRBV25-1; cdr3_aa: CASMKDRGVTGELFF; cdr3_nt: TGTGCCAGCATGAAGGACAGGGGCGTCACCGGGGAGCTGTTTTTT
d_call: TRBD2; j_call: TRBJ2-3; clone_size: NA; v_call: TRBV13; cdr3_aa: CASSQHRGGPSTDTQYF; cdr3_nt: TGTGCCAGCAGCCAGCACCGCGGGGGGCCCAGCACAGATACGCAGTATTTT
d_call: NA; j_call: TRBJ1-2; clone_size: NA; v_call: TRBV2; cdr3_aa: CASKTGVFYGYTF; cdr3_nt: TGTGCCAGCAAGACAGGAGTTTTCTATGGCTACACCTTC
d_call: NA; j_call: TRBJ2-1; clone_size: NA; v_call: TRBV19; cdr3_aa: CASTYGGGEQFF; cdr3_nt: TGTGCCAGTACCTACGGGGGAGGAGAGCAGTTCTTC
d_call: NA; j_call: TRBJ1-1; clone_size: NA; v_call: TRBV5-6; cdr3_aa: CASSLFGIEAFF; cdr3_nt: TGTGCCAGCAGCTTATTCGGTATCGAAGCTTTCTTT
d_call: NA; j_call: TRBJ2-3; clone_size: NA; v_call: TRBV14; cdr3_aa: CASSPAGLSQYF; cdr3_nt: TGTGCCAGCAGCCCAGCTGGGCTTTCGCAGTATTTT
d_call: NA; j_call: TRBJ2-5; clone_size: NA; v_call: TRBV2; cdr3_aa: CASSATEETQYF; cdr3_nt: TGTGCCAGCAGCGCGACAGAAGAGACCCAGTACTTC
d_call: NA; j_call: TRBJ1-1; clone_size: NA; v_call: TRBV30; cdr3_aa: CAWATSEAFF; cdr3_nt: TGTGCCTGGGCAACAAGTGAAGCTTTCTTT
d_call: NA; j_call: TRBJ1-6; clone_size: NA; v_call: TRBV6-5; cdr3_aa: CASSYSTGFLHF; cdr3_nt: TGTGCCAGCAGTTACAGTACAGGGTTCCTCCACTTT
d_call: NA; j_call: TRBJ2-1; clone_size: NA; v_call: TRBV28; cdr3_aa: CASDGGAAVGWNEQFF; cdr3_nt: TGTGCCAGCGATGGGGGGGCAGCGGTCGGGTGGAATGAGCAGTTCTTC
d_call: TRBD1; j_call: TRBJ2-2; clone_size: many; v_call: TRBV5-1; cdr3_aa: CASSLLGTGHTGELFF; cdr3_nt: TGCGCCAGCAGCTTGCTAGGGACAGGACACACCGGGGAGCTGTTTTTT
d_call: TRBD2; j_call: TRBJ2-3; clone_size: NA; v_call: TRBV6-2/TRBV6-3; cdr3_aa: CASSYTGLAGSTDTQYF; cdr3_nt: TGTGCCAGCAGTTACACGGGACTAGCGGGGAGCACAGATACGCAGTATTTT
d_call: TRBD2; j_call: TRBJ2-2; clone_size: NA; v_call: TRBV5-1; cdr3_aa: CASSSTSGSSGGELFF; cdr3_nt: TGCGCCAGCAGCTCTACTAGCGGGTCCTCGGGAGGGGAGCTGTTTTTT
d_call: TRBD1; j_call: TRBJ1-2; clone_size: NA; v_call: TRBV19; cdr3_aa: CASSPQDRGRNYGYTF; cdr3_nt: TGTGCCAGTAGTCCTCAGGACAGGGGGCGTAACTATGGCTACACCTTC
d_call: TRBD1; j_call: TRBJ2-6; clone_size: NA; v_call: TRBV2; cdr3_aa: CASSPGQGSGANVLTF; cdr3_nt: TGTGCCAGCAGCCCGGGACAGGGGTCTGGGGCCAACGTCCTGACTTTC
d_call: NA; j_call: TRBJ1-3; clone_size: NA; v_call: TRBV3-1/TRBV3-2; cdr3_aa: CASSQDSAGNTIYF; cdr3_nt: TGTGCCAGCAGCCAGGACTCGGCTGGAAACACCATATATTTT
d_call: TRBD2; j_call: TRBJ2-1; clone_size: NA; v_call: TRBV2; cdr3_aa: CASRRTSFYNEQFF; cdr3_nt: TGTGCCAGCAGGAGGACTAGCTTCTACAATGAGCAGTTCTTC
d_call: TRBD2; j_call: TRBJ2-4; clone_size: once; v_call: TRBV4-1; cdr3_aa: CASSRSSGGLDIQYF; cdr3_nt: TGCGCCAGCAGCCGGAGTAGCGGGGGACTCGACATTCAGTACTTC
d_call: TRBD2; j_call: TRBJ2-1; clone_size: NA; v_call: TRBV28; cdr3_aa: CASSRSGVGYNEQFF; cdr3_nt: TGTGCCAGCAGCCGAAGCGGGGTAGGGTACAATGAGCAGTTCTTC
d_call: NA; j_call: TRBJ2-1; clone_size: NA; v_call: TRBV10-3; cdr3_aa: CAISTRETYNEQFF; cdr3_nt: TGTGCCATCAGTACACGGGAGACTTACAATGAGCAGTTCTTC
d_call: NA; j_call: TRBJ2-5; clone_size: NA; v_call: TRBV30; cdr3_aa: CAWSVAHRETQYF; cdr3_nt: TGTGCCTGGAGTGTGGCTCACAGGGAGACCCAGTACTTC
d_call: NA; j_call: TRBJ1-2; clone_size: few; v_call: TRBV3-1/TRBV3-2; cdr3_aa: CASSQAGFGGYTF; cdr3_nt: TGTGCCAGCAGCCAAGCGGGGTTTGGAGGCTACACCTTC
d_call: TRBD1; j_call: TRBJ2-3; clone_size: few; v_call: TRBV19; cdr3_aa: CASSGTGGADTQYF; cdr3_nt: TGTGCCAGTAGTGGGACAGGGGGGGCAGATACGCAGTATTTT
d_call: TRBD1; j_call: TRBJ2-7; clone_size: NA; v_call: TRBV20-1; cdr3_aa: CSASKAGGGTFYEQYF; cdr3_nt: TGCAGTGCTAGTAAGGCAGGGGGCGGCACCTTCTACGAGCAGTACTTC
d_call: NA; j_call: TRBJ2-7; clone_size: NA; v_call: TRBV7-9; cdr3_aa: CASSLSSLARGEQYF; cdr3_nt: TGTGCCAGCAGCTTATCTTCTCTAGCGAGAGGCGAGCAGTACTTC
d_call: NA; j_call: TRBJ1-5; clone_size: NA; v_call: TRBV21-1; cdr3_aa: CASSKGDKGQPQHF; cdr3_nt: TGTGCCAGCAGCAAGGGCGATAAGGGGCAGCCCCAGCATTTT
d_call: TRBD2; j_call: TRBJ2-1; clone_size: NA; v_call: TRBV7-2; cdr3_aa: CASSLAPLAGSYNEQFF; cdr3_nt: TGTGCCAGCAGCTTAGCGCCGTTAGCGGGATCCTACAATGAGCAGTTCTTC
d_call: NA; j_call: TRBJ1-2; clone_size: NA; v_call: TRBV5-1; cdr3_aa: CASSQLSGGNYGYTF; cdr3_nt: TGCGCCAGCAGCCAACTAAGTGGAGGGAACTATGGCTACACCTTC
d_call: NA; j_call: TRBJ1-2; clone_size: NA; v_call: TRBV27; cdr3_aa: CASSPGFDRSGGYTF; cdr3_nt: TGTGCCAGCAGTCCCGGATTCGACAGGTCGGGTGGCTACACCTTC
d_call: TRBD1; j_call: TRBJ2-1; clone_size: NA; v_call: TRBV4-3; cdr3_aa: CASSLDRESYNEQFF; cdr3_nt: TGCGCCAGCAGCCTCGACAGGGAAAGCTACAATGAGCAGTTCTTC
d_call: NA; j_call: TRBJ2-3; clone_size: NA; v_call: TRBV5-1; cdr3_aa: CASSGGPSTDTQYF; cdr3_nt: TGCGCCAGCAGCGGGGGCCCTAGCACAGATACGCAGTATTTT
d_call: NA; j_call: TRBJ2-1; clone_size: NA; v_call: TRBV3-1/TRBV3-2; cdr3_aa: CASSPGLTNEQFF; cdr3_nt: TGTGCCAGCAGCCCAGGACTCACCAATGAGCAGTTCTTC
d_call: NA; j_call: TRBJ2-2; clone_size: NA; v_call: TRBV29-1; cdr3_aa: CSVAIGQLEYTGELFF; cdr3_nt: TGCAGCGTTGCTATCGGACAGCTCGAATACACCGGGGAGCTGTTTTTT
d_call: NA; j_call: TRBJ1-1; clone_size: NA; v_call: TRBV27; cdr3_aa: CASSSSHRAGHTEAFF; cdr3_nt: TGTGCCAGCAGTTCTTCCCACAGGGCGGGCCACACTGAAGCTTTCTTT
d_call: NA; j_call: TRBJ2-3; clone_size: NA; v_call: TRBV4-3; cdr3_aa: CASSQLGTGTQYF; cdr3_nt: TGCGCCAGCAGCCAACTGGGAACGGGGACGCAGTATTTT